This TCR beta chain is drawn from a study of control samples from healthy donors and cancer patients (TCRdb year 2020). Library construction relied on the immunoSEQ multiplex PCR assay. The table was pulled from immuneACCESS by TCRdb, which kept in-frame rearrangements only. Such tables lose some clones; where checked, under half of the loss comes from unresolved V genes, and the rest has no known cause. The table for this sample lists tens of thousands of clones; around 87% of them were counted only once. The ten largest account for around a fifth of the sample. Including the terminal cysteine and phenylalanine, the CDR3 comprises 16 residues. Only the CDR3 portion is preserved as DNA: 48 bases, with reading frame beginning at the first base. Trimming leaves V shorter by 1 base and J shorter by 3 bases, with the junction holding 7 bases beyond the gene matches. According to the germline V gene, CDR1 reads SGDLS and CDR2 reads YYNGEE.

Concerning this clone itself: Its antigen remains undetermined. Qualities for individual bases were not recorded, and no much larger clone is one base off.

Specimen: blood. The receptor was isolated from a man aged 50 to 59 in good health. The receptor chain draws on TRBV9 and TRBJ2-5; the junction holds 9 bases that match TRBD2. The CDR3 protein sequence reads: CASSVSRAGGEETQYF. The nucleotide sequence reads TGTGCCAGCAGCGTAAGCCGAGCGGGGGGCGAAGAGACCCAGTACTTC. Supplemented by the reference TRBV9 and TRBJ2-5 proteins around the CDR3, the complete variable domain is DSGVTQTPKHLITATGQRVTLRCSPRSGDLSVYWYQQSLDQGLQFLIQYYNGEERAKGNILERFSAQQFPDLHSELNLSSLELGDSALYFCASSVSRAGGEETQYFGPGTRLLVL.